This TCR beta chain was captured in a study of blood T cell repertoires in COVID-19. Study summary: Samples of COVID-19 (acute and convalescent) were obtained from the United States, Italy and Spain. From T cells, B-cell-depleted T cells, or PBMCs came the material, which was cDNA or gDNA.

In the authors' methods: Estimates of nucleated cell counts were drawn from the amplification of reference gene primers. Profiling relied on immunoSEQ multiplex PCR, and the TCRdb table lists in-frame clones only, not all of them. D and trimming come from the DNA, and the V and J calls and clone size come from that table. The sample includes around 160,000 clones, roughly 80% of them seen just once. The origin of this receptor is a human donor in a cohort sampled during active COVID-19. Sequenced sample: peripheral blood.

The CDR3 sequence is CASSLRDSAFF. The CDR3 nucleotides read TGTGCCAGCAGCTTACGGGACAGTGCTTTCTTT. This chain uses TRBV11-3 with TRBJ1-1; 7 bases fit TRBD1. CDR1 is SGHNT and CDR2 is YENEEA in the germline V gene. CDR3 size: 11 residues. The junction had 2 bases not matched to a gene; V was cut back by 2 bases and J by 11 bases.